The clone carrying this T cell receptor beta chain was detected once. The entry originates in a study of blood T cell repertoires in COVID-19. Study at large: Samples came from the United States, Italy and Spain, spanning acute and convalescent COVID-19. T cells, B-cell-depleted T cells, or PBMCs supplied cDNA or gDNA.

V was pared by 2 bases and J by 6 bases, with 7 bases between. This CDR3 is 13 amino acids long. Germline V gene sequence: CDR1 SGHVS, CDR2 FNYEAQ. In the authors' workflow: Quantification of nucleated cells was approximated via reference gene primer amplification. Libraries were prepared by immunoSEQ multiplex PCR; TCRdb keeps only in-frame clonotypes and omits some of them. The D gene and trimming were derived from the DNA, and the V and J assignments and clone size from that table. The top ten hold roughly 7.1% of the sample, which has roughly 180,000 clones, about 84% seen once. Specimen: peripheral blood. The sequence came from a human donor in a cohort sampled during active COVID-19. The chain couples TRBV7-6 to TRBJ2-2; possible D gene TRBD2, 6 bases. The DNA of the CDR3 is TGTGCCAGCAGCTTACGACTAGCCGGGGAGCTGTTTTTT. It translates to CASSLRLAGELFF.